This is a list of T cell receptor beta chains from one sample in a study of cytomegalovirus exposure and HLA in healthy donors. Clones were sequenced by immunoSEQ multiplex PCR, and TCRdb holds only the in-frame ones, with some missing. The sample records roughly 180,000 clones, 84% being singletons. Sample: PBMCs. The receptor source for this set is a man aged 25 to 45 in good health and CMV-seronegative. Each CDR3 is given with its conserved first and last residue. D genes are given only for firm matches. A clone size is listed for some rows: how often the clone was seen (once, few, many), or a class if it is expanded.

NA	TRBJ1-5	NA	TRBV21-1	CASSKGETGDQPQHF	TGTGCCAGCAGCAAAGGTGAGACAGGGGATCAGCCCCAGCATTTT
NA	TRBJ1-2	NA	TRBV7-8	CASSADRRSYGYTF	TGTGCCAGCAGCGCCGACAGGAGATCTTATGGCTACACCTTC
NA	TRBJ2-5	TRBD1	TRBV5-5	CASSLAGTEETQYF	TGTGCCAGCAGCTTGGCCGGGACAGAAGAGACCCAGTACTTC
NA	TRBJ2-7	TRBD1	TRBV5-1	CASSFAHRGPYEQYF	TGCGCCAGCAGCTTCGCCCACAGGGGACCCTACGAGCAGTACTTC
NA	TRBJ2-7	NA	TRBV11-3	CASSLRRGPYEQYF	TGTGCCAGCAGCTTACGGAGGGGGCCCTACGAGCAGTACTTC
NA	TRBJ1-4	TRBD1	TRBV28	CASSLPTGGSEKLFF	TGTGCCAGCAGTCTCCCGACAGGGGGAAGTGAAAAACTGTTTTTT
NA	TRBJ1-1	NA	TRBV6-1	CASSEQGFYKAFF	TGTGCCAGCAGTGAACAGGGATTTTATAAAGCTTTCTTT
NA	TRBJ2-7	NA	TRBV7-6	CASSSELPYEQYF	TGTGCCAGCAGCTCCGAACTGCCGTACGAGCAGTACTTC
NA	TRBJ1-4	NA	TRBV5-1	CASSLTGLTTNEKLFF	TGCGCCAGCAGCTTGACAGGGTTGACAACTAATGAAAAACTGTTTTTT
once	TRBJ2-5	NA	TRBV29-1	CSVEGRLQETQYF	TGCAGCGTTGAAGGCAGACTCCAAGAGACCCAGTACTTC
NA	TRBJ2-6	TRBD1	TRBV5-4	CASSLNRGQHVLTF	TGTGCCAGCAGCCTAAACAGGGGGCAGCACGTCCTGACTTTC
NA	TRBJ2-7	NA	TRBV7-2	CANQSGLYSYEQYF	TGTGCCAACCAAAGCGGATTATACTCCTACGAGCAGTACTTC
NA	TRBJ2-1	NA	TRBV9	CASSALWIVGDTYNEQFF	TGTGCCAGCAGCGCCCTTTGGATCGTAGGTGACACGTACAATGAGCAGTTCTTC
NA	TRBJ2-7	TRBD2	TRBV2	CASRRTSGFYEQYF	TGTGCCAGCAGGAGGACTAGCGGGTTCTACGAGCAGTACTTC
few	TRBJ2-7	NA	TRBV28	CASESSWGAYEQYF	TGTGCCAGCGAGAGCAGCTGGGGGGCCTACGAGCAGTACTTC
NA	TRBJ1-5	TRBD1	TRBV28	CASSFRGLQPQHF	TGTGCCAGCAGTTTCAGGGGGCTCCAGCCCCAGCATTTT
once	TRBJ1-5	NA	TRBV10-3	CATTTGRGNYNQPQHF	TGTGCCACAACCACGGGCAGGGGTAACTACAATCAGCCCCAGCATTTT
NA	TRBJ2-7	TRBD2	TRBV7-2	CASRRRSSGSSYEQYF	TGTGCCAGCAGAAGAAGATCTAGCGGTAGCTCCTACGAGCAGTACTTC
NA	TRBJ2-7	TRBD2	TRBV7-9	CSSSPTSVYEQYF	TGTTCCAGCAGCCCGACTAGCGTCTACGAGCAGTACTTC
once	TRBJ2-2	TRBD1	TRBV5-1	CASTSGFATGDHGELFF	TGCGCCAGCACCTCTGGGTTCGCGACAGGGGATCACGGGGAGCTGTTTTTT
few	TRBJ2-7	NA	TRBV5-6	CASSTFLSGYPYEQYF	TGTGCCAGCAGCACATTCCTCAGCGGTTACCCCTACGAGCAGTACTTC
NA	TRBJ2-1	TRBD1	TRBV7-2	CASSLYGRGYSGNNEQFF	TGTGCCAGCAGCTTATACGGCAGGGGGTATAGTGGGAACAATGAGCAGTTCTTC